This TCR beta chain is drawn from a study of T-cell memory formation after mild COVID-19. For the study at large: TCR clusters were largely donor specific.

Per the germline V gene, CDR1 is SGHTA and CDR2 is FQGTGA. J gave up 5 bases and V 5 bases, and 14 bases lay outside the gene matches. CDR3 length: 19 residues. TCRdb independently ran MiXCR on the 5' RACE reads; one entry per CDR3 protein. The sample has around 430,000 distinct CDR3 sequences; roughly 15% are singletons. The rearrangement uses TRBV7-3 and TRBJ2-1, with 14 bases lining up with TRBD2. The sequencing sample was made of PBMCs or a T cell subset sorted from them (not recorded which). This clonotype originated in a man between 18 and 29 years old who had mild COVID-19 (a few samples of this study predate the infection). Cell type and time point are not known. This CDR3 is CASSLYPTQGLAGDNEQFF. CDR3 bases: TGTGCCAGCAGCCTATACCCGACCCAGGGACTAGCGGGGGACAATGAGCAGTTCTTC.